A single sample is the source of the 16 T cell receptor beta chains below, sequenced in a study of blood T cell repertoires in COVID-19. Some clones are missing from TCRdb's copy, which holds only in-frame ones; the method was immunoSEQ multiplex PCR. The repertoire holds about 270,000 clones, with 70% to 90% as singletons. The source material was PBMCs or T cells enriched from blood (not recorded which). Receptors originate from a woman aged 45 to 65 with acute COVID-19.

The CDR3 DNA reads as TGTGCCAGCAGTTTGTCTAGCGGAGCCCCCCAAGAGACCCAGTACTTC. This translates into CASSLSSGAPQETQYF. The chain links TRBV6-5 to TRBJ2-5; 7 nucleotides match TRBD2. CDR1 MNHEY and CDR2 SVGAGI come from the germline V gene. The J segment lost 1 base and the V segment lost 4 bases, leaving 9 bases of the junction unmatched. The CDR3 runs to 16 residues.

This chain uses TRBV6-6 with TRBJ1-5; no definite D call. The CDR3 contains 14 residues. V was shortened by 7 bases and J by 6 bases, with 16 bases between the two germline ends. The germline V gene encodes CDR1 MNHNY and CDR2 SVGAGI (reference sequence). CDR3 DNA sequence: TGTGCCAGCATCGACTGGGGAGGGAGTCAGCCCCAGCATTTT. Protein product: CASIDWGGSQPQHF.

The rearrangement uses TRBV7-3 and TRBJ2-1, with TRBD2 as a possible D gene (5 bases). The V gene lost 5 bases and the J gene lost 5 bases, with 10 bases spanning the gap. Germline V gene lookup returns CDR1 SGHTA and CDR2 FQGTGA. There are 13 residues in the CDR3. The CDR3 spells CASSETTNNEQFF. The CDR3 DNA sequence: TGTGCCAGCAGCGAGACTACCAACAATGAGCAGTTCTTC.

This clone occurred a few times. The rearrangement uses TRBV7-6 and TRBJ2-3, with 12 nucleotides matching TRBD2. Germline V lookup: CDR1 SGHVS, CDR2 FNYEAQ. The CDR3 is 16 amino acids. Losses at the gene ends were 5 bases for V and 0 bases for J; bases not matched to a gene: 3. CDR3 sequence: CASSLGLAGSTDTQYF. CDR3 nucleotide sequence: TGTGCCAGCAGCCTAGGACTAGCGGGGAGCACAGATACGCAGTATTTT.

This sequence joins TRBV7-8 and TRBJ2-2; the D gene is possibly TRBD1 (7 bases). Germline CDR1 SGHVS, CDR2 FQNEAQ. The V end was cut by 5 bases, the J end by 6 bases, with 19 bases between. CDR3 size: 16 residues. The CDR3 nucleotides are TGTGCCAGCAGCCGACATACAACAGGGGAGGCCGGGGAGCTGTTTTTT. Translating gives CASSRHTTGEAGELFF. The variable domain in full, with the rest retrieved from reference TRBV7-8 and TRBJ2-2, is GAGVSQSPRYKVAKRGQDVALRCDPISGHVSLFWYQQALGQGPEFLTYFQNEAQLDKSGLPSDRFFAERPEGSVSTLKIQRTQQEDSAVYLCASSRHTTGEAGELFFGEGSRLTVL.

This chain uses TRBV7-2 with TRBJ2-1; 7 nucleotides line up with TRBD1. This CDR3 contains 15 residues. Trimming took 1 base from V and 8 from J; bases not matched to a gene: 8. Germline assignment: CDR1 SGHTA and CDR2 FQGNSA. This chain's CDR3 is CASSLDSRGKDEQFF. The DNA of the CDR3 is TGTGCCAGCAGCTTAGATAGCAGGGGGAAAGATGAGCAGTTCTTC.

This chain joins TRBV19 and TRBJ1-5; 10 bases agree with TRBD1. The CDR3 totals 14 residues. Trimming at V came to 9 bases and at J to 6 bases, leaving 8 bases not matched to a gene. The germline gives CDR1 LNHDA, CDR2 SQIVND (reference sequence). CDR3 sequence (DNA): TGTGCCAGCTCCGGGACAGGGGATGGTCAGCCCCAGCATTTT. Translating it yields CASSGTGDGQPQHF.

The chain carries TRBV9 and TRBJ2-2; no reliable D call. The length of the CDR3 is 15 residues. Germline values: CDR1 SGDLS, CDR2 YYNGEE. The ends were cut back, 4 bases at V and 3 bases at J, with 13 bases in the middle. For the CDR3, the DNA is TGTGCCAGCAGCAAAACCGGGTCTCACACCGGGGAGCTGTTTTTT. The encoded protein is CASSKTGSHTGELFF.

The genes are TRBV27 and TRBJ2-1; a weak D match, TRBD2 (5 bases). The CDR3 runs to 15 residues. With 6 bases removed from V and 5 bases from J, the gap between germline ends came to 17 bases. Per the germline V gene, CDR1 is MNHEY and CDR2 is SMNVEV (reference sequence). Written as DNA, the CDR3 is TGTGCCAGCAGCACCCCCGGGCTAGCCCACAATGAGCAGTTCTTC. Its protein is CASSTPGLAHNEQFF.

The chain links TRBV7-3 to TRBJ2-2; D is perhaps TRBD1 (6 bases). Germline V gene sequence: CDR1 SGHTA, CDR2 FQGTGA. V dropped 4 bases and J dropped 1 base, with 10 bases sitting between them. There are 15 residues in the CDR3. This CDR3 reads CASSSQGRNTGELFF. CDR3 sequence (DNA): TGTGCCAGCAGCTCCCAGGGGCGGAACACCGGGGAGCTGTTTTTT.

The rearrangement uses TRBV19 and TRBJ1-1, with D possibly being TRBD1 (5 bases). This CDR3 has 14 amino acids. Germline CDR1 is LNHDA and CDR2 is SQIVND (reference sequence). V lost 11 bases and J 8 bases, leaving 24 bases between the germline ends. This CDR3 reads CAAKGAENGAEAFF. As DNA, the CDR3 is TGTGCCGCAAAAGGGGCCGAGAACGGTGCCGAAGCTTTCTTT.

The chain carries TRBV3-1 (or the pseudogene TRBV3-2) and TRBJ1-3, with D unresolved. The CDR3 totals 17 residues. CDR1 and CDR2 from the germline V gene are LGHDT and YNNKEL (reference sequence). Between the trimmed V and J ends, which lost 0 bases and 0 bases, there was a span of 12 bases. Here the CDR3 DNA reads TGTGCCAGCAGCCAAGATCGTTCAGGCGTCTCTGGAAACACCATATATTTT. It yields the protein CASSQDRSGVSGNTIYF.

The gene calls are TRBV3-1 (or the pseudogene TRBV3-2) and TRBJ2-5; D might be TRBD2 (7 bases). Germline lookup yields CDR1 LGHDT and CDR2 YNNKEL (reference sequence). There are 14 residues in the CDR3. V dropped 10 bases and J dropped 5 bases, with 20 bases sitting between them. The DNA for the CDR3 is TGTGCCACCCATCACTCAGGGGAGGGGGAGACCCAGTACTTC. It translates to CATHHSGEGETQYF.

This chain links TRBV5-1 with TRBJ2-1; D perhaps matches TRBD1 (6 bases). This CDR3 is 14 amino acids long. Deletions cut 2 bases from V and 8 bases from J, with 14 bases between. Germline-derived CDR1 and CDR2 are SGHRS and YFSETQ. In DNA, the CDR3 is TGCGCCAGCAGCTTACCACAGGGAAACGATGAGCAGTTCTTC. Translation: CASSLPQGNDEQFF.

The CDR3 spells CASSPTGPHEKLFF. Here the CDR3 DNA reads TGTGCCAGCAGCCCGACAGGGCCCCATGAAAAACTGTTTTTT. The V call is TRBV5-6, the J call TRBJ1-4; TRBD1 agrees at 7 bases. Germline CDR1 SGHDT, CDR2 YYEEEE. The trim removed 4 bases at V and 6 bases at J, leaving 6 bases unmatched. The CDR3 length is 14 residues.

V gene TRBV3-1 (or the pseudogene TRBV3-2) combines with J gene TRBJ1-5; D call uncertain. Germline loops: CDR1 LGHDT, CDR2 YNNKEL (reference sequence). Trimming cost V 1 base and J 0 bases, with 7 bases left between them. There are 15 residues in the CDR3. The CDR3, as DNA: TGTGCCAGCAGCCAAGCAGGTAATAGCAATCAGCCCCAGCATTTT. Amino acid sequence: CASSQAGNSNQPQHF.